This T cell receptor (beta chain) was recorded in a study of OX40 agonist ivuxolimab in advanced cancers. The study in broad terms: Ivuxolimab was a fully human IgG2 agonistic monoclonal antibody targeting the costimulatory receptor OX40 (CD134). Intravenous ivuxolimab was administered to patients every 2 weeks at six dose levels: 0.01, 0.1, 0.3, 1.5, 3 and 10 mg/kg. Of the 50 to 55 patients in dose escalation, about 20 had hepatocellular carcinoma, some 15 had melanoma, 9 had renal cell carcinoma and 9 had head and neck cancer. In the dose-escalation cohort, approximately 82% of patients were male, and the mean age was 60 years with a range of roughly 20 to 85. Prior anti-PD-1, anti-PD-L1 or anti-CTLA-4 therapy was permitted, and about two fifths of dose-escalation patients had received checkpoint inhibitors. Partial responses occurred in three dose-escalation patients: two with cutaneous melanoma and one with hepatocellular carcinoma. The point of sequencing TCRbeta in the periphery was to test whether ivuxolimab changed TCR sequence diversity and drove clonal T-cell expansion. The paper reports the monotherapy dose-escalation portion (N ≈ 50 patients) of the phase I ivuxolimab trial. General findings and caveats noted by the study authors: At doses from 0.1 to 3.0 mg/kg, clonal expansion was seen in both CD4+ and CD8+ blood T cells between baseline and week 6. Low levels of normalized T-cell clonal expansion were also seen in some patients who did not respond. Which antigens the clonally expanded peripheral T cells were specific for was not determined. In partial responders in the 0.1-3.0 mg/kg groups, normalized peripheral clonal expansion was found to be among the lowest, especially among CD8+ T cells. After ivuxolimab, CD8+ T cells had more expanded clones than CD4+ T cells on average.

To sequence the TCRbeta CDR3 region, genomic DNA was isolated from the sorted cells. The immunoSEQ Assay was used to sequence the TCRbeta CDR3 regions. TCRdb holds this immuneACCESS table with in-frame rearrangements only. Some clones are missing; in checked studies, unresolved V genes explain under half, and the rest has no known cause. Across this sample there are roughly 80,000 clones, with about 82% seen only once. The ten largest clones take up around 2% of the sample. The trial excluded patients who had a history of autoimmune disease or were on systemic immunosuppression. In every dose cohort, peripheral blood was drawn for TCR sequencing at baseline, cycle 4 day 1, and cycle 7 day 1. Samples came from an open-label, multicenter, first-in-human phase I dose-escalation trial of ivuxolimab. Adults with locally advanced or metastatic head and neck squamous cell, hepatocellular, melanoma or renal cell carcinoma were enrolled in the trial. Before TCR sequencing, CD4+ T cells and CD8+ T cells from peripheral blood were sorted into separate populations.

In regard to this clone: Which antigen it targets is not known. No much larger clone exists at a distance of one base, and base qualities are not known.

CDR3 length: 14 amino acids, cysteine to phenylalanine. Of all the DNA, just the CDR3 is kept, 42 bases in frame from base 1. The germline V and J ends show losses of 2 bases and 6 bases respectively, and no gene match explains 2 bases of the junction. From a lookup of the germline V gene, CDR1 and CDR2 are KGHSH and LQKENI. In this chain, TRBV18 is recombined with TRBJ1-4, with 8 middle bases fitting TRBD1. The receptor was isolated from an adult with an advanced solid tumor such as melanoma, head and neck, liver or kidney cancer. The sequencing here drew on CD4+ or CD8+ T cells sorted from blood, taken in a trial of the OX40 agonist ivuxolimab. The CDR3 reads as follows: CASSPGTGDEKLFF. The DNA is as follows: TGTGCCAGCTCACCAGGGACAGGTGATGAAAAACTGTTTTTT.